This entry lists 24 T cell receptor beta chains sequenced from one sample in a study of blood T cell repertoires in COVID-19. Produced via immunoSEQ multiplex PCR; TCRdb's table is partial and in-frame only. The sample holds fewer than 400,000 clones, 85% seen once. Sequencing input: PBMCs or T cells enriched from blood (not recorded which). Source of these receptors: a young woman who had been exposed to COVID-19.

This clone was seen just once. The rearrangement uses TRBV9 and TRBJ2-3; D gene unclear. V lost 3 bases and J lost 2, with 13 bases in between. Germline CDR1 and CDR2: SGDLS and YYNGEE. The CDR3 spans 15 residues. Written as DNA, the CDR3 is TGTGCCAGCAGCGCTCAGGTCCTCCCCACAGATACGCAGTATTTT. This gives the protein CASSAQVLPTDTQYF.

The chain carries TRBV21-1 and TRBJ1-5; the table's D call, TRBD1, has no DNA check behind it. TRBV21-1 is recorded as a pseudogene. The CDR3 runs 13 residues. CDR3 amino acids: CASRYRGNQPQHF. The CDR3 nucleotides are TGTGCCAGCAGGTACAGGGGCAATCAGCCCCAGCATTTT.

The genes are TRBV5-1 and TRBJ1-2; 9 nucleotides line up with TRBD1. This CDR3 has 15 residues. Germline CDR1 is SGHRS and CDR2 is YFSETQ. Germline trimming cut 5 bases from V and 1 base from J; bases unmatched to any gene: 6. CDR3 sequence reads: CASRLPGQGNYGYTF. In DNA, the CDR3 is TGCGCCAGCAGACTCCCGGGACAGGGTAACTATGGCTACACCTTC. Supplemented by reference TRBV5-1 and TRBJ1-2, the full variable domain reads KAGVTQTPRYLIKTRGQQVTLSCSPISGHRSVSWYQQTPGQGLQFLFEYFSETQRNKGNFPGRFSGRQFSNSRSEMNVSTLELGDSALYLCASRLPGQGNYGYTFGSGTRLTVV.

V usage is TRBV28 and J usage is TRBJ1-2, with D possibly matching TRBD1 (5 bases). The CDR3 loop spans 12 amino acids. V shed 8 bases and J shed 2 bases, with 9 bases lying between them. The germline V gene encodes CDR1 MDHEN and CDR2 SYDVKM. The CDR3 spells CASVTGNYGYTF. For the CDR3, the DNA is TGTGCCAGCGTCACAGGAAACTATGGCTACACCTTC.

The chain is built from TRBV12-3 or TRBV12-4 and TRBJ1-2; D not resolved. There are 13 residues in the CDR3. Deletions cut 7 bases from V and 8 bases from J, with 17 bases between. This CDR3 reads CASNSLSLGGYTF. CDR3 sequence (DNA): TGTGCCAGCAATTCTTTGAGTTTGGGCGGCTACACCTTC.

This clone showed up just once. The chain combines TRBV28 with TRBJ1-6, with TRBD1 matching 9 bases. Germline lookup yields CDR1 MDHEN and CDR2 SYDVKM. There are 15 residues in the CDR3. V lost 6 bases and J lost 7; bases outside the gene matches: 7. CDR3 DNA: TGTGCCAGCAGCGATGGGACAGGGTGGAATTCACCCCTCCACTTT. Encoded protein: CASSDGTGWNSPLHF.

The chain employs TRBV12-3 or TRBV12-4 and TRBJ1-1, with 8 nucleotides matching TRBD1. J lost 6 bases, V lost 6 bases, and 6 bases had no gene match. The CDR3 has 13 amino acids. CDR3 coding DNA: TGTGCCAGCAGCTACAGACAGGGGCCTGAAGCTTTCTTT. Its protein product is CASSYRQGPEAFF.

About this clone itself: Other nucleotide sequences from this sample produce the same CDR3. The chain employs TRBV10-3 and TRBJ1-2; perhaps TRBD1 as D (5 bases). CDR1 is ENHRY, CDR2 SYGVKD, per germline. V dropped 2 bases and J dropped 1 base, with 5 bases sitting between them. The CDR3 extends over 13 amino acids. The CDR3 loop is CAISEQGNYGYTF. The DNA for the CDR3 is TGTGCCATCAGTGAGCAGGGTAACTATGGCTACACCTTC.

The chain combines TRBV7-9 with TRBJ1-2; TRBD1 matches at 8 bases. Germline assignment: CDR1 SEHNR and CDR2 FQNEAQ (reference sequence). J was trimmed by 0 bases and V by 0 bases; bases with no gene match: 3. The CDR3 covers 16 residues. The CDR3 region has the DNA TGTGCCAGCAGCTTAGCGGACAGGGAAGCTAACTATGGCTACACCTTC. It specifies CASSLADREANYGYTF.

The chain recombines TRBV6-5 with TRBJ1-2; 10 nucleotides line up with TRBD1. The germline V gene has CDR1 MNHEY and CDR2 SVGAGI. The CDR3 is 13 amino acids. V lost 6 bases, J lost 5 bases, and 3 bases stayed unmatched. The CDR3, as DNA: TGTGCCAGCAGACAGGACAGGGGGTATGGCTACACCTTC. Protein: CASRQDRGYGYTF.

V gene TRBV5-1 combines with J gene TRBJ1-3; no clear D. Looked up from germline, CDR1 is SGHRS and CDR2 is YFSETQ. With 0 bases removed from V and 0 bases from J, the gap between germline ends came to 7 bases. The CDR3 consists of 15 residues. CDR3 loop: CASSLGQDSGNTIYF. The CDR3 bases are TGCGCCAGCAGCTTGGGACAAGACTCTGGAAACACCATATATTTT.

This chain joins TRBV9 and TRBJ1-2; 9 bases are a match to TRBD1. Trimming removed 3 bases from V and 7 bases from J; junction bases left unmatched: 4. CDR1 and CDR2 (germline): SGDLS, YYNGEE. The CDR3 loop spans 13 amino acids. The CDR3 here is CASSAGTGFGYTF. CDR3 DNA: TGTGCCAGCAGCGCTGGGACAGGGTTTGGCTACACCTTC.

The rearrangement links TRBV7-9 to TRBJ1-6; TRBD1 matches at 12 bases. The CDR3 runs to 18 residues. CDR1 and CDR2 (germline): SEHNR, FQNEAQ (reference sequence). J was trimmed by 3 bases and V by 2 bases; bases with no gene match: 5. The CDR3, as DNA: TGTGCCAGCAGCTTAAGAGGGACAGGGGGCCTCTATAATTCACCCCTCCACTTT. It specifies CASSLRGTGGLYNSPLHF.

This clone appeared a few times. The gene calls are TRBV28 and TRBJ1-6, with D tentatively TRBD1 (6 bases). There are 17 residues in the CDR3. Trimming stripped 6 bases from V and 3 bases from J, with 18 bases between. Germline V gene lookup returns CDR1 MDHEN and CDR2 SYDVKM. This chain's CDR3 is CASSLAQGINYNSPLHF. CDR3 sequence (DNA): TGTGCCAGCAGCTTAGCACAGGGCATAAACTATAATTCACCCCTCCACTTT.

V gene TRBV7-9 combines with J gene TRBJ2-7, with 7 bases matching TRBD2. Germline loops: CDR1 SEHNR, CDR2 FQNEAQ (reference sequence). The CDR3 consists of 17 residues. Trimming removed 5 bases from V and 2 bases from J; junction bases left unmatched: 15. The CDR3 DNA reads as TGTGCCAGCAGCCCTTTTGGGGGGGGACTCCAACCCTACGAGCAGTACTTC. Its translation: CASSPFGGGLQPYEQYF.

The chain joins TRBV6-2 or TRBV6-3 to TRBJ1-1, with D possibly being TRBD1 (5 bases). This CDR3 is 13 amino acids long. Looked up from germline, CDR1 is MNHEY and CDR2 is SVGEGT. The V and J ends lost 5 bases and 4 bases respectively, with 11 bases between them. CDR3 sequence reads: CASSGGGPTEAFF. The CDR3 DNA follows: TGTGCCAGCAGTGGGGGGGGACCCACTGAAGCTTTCTTT.

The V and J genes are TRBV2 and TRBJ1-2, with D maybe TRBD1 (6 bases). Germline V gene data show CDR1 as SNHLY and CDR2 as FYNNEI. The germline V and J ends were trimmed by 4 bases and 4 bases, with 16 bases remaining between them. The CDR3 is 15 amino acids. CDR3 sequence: CASSGTGRGRYGYTF. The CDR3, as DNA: TGTGCCAGCAGTGGTACAGGGAGGGGCCGCTATGGCTACACCTTC.

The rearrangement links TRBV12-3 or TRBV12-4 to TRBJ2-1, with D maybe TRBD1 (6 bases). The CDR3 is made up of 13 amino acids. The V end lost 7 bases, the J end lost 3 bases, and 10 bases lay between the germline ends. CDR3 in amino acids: CASTPGDYNEQFF. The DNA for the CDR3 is TGTGCCAGCACCCCAGGGGACTACAATGAGCAGTTCTTC.

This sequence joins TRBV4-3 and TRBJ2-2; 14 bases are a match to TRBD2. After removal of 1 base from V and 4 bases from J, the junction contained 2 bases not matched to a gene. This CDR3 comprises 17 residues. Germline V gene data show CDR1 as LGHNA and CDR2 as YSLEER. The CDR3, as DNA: TGCGCCAGCAGCCAAGGGACTAGCGGGGGGTCCACCGGGGAGCTGTTTTTT. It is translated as CASSQGTSGGSTGELFF.

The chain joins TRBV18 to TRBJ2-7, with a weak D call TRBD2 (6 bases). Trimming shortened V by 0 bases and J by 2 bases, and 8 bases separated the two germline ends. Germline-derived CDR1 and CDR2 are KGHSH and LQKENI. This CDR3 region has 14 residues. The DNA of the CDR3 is TGTGCCAGCTCACCACCCGGGAGTCCCTACGAGCAGTACTTC. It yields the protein CASSPPGSPYEQYF. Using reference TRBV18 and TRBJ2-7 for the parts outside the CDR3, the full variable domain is NAGVMQNPRHLVRRRGQEARLRCSPMKGHSHVYWYRQLPEEGLKFMVYLQKENIIDESGMPKERFSAEFPKEGPSILRIQQVVRGDSAAYFCASSPPGSPYEQYFGPGTRLTVT.

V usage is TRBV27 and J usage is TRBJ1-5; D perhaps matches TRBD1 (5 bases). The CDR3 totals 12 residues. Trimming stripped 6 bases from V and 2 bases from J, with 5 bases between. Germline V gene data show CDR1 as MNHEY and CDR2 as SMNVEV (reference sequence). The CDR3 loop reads CASRQGNQPQHF. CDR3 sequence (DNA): TGTGCCAGCAGACAGGGCAATCAGCCCCAGCATTTT.

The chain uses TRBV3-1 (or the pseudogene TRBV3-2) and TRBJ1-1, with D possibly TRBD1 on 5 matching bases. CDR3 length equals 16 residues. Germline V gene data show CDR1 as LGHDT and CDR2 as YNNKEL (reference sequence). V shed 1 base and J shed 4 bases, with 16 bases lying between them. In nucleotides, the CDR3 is TGTGCCAGCAGCCAAGGGCGCGGGACGAGGGTCACTGAAGCTTTCTTT. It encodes CASSQGRGTRVTEAFF.

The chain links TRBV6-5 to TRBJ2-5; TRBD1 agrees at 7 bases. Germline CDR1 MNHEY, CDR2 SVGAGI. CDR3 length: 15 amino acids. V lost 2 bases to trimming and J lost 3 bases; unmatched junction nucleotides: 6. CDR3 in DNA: TGTGCCAGCAGTTACCAAACGGGACAGAAAGAGACCCAGTACTTC. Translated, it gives CASSYQTGQKETQYF.

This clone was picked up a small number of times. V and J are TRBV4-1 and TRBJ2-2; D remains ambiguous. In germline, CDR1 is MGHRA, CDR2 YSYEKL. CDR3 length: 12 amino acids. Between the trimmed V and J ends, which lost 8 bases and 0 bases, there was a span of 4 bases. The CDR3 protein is CASRSNTGELFF. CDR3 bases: TGCGCCAGCCGGTCGAACACCGGGGAGCTGTTTTTT.